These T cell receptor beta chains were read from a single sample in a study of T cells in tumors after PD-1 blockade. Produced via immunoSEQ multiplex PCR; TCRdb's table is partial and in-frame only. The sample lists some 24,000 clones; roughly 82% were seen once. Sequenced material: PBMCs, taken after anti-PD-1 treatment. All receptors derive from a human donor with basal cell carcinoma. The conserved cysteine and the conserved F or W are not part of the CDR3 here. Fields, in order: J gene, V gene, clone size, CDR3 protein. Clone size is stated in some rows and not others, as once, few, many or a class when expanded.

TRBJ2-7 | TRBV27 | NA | ASTPTTSGEAYEQY
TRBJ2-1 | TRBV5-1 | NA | ASSRTTRDNEQF
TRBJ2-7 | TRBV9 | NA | ASSVGTGGAYEQY
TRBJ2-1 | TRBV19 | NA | ATSAPDYNEQF
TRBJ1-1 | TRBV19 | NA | ASNIFDRATEAF
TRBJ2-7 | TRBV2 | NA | ASSGAAASYEQY
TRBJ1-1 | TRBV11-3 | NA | ASSLVGEAF
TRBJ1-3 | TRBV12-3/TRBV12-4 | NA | ASSLEGGNTIY
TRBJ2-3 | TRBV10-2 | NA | ASKGSSSTDTQY
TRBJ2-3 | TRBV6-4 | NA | ASSDSGRGRTDTQY
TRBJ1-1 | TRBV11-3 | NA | ASSLKGNTEAF
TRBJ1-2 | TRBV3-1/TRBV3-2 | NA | ASSLWSDGNYGYT
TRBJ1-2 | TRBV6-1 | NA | ASSEGGGGYGYT
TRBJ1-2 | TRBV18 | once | ASSPFLQNYGYT
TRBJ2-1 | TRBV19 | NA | ASKRDGAYNEQF
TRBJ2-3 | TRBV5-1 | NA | ASSLGLAGPDTQY
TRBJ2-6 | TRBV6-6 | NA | ASSPSTSGGTGANVLT
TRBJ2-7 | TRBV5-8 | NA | ASSLSRSLAGPGGGEQY
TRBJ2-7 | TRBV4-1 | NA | ASSQGSYEQY
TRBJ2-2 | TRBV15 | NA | ATSRVVIAGLGGPGELF
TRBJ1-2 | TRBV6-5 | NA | ASRTTAGPGGYT
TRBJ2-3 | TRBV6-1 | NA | ASSEVSAGARTDTQY
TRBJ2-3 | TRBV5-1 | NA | ASSLWTSAADTQY
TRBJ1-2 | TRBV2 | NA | ASRRAATDRGYGYT
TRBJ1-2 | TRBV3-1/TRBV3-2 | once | ASSHMGASGYT
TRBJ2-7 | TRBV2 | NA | ASSEPGGTSSYEQY
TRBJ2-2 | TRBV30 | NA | AWSPTGGRTGELF
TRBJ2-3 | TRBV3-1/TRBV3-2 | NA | ASSQGAGGLDTQY
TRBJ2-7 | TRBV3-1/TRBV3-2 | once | ASSPRDYLTEQY
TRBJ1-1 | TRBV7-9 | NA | ASGFFGQGNTEAF
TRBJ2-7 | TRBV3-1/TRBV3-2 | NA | ASSQNQGYEQY
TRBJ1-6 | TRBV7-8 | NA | ASSPSLGRSSYNSPLH
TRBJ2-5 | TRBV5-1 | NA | ASSLDGPTQY
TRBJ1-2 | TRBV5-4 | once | ASSLWRGQEISGYT
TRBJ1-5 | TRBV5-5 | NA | ASGNGGLQPQH
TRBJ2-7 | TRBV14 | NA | ASSQLQGVGEQY
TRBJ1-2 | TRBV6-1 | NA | ASSELIGAGYT
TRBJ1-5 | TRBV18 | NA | ASSPDRKNQPQH
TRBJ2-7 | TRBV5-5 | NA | ASSVRWQASYEQY
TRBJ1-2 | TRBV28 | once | ASSFTYGYT
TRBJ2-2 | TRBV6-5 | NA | ASRGQPNTGELF
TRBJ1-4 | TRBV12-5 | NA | ASAPFGGINEKLF
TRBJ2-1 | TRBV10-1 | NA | ASSDRPAGGPAEQF
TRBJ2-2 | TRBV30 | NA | AWRVVVYGELF
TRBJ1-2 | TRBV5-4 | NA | ASSLVLGQGSYGYT
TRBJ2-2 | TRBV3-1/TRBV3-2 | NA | ASRRQGSGELF
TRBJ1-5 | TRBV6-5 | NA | ASSRQGLSNQPQH
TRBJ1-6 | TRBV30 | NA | AWRAGGPRSPLH
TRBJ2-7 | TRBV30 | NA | AWSPASSYEQY
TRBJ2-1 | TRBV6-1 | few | ASRDRVRDNEQF
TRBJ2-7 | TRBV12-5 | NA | ASGLVGQGYEQY
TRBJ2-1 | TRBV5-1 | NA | ASSFGKSYNEQF
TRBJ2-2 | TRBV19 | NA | ASMGIGQGAGELF
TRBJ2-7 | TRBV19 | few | ASSRDPSTYEQY
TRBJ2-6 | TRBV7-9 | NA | ASSPTNVLT